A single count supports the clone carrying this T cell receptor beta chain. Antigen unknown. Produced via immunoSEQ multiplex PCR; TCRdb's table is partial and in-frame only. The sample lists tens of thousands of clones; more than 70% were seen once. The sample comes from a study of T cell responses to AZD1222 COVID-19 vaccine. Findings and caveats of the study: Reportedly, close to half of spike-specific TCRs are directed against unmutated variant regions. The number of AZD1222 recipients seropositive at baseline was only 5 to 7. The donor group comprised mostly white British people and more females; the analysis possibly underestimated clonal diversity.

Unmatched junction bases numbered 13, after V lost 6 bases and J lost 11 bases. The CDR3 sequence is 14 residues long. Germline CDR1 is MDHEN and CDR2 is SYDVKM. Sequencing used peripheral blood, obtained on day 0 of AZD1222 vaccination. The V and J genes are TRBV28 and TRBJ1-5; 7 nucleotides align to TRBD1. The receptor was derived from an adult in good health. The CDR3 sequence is CASSLGGGQGAQHF. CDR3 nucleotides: TGTGCCAGCAGCCTTGGAGGGGGGCAGGGGGCCCAGCATTTT. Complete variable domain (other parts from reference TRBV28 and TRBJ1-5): DVKVTQSSRYLVKRTGEKVFLECVQDMDHENMFWYRQDPGLGLRLIYFSYDVKMKEKGDIPEGYSVSREKKERFSLILESASTNQTSMYLCASSLGGGQGAQHFGDGTRLSIL.